Listed below are T cell receptor beta chains from one sample, sequenced in a study of blood T cell repertoires in COVID-19. Measured with immunoSEQ multiplex PCR; TCRdb has only the in-frame clones, and not every one. The sample carries around 300,000 clones, around 89% recorded once. Sequences were obtained from PBMCs or T cells enriched from blood (not recorded which). Receptors originate from a woman aged 45-65 years who had recovered from COVID-19. The CDR3 runs from the conserved cysteine through the conserved F or W. A D gene is named only where the DNA matches it firmly. For some rows the clone size is stated as once, few or many, or as a class when expanded; others skip it.

J gene: TRBJ1-2; D gene: .; V gene: TRBV28; clone size: .; CDR3 protein: CASSFGEGWVANYGYTF; CDR3 DNA: TGTGCCAGCAGTTTCGGGGAGGGCTGGGTCGCTAACTATGGCTACACCTTC
J gene: TRBJ2-3; D gene: TRBD2; V gene: TRBV29-1; clone size: .; CDR3 protein: CSVELAGVTDTQYF; CDR3 DNA: TGCAGCGTTGAACTAGCGGGGGTCACAGATACGCAGTATTTT
J gene: TRBJ1-1; D gene: .; V gene: TRBV5-6; clone size: .; CDR3 protein: CASSLGETPMNTEAFF; CDR3 DNA: TGTGCCAGCAGCTTGGGAGAAACCCCAATGAACACTGAAGCTTTCTTT
J gene: TRBJ2-3; D gene: TRBD2; V gene: TRBV27; clone size: .; CDR3 protein: CASSFKLREVSDTQYF; CDR3 DNA: TGTGCCAGCAGTTTTAAGTTGCGGGAGGTATCAGATACGCAGTATTTT
J gene: TRBJ2-7; D gene: TRBD1; V gene: TRBV20-1; clone size: few; CDR3 protein: CSASPLDRGATYEQYF; CDR3 DNA: TGCAGTGCTAGTCCCCTCGACAGGGGGGCTACCTACGAGCAGTACTTC
J gene: TRBJ1-2; D gene: .; V gene: TRBV7-2; clone size: .; CDR3 protein: CASSSRSGVNYGYTF; CDR3 DNA: TGTGCCAGCAGCTCCCGGAGCGGGGTTAACTATGGCTACACCTTC
J gene: TRBJ1-3; D gene: .; V gene: TRBV18; clone size: .; CDR3 protein: CASSRGTLDGNTIYF; CDR3 DNA: TGTGCCAGCTCACGCGGGACGCTAGATGGAAACACCATATATTTT
J gene: TRBJ1-5; D gene: .; V gene: TRBV7-2; clone size: .; CDR3 protein: CASSPESRDFPTPQHF; CDR3 DNA: TGTGCCAGCAGCCCAGAGTCTCGGGACTTCCCGACGCCCCAGCATTTT
J gene: TRBJ2-2; D gene: .; V gene: TRBV18; clone size: .; CDR3 protein: CASSPAQYTGELFF; CDR3 DNA: TGTGCCAGCTCACCAGCACAGTACACCGGGGAGCTGTTTTTT
J gene: TRBJ2-5; D gene: .; V gene: TRBV7-9; clone size: .; CDR3 protein: CASSFSVQETQYF; CDR3 DNA: TGTGCCAGCAGCTTTAGCGTGCAAGAGACCCAGTACTTC
J gene: TRBJ1-5; D gene: TRBD1; V gene: TRBV6-5; clone size: .; CDR3 protein: CASSPAGGSNQPQHF; CDR3 DNA: TGTGCCAGCAGCCCGGCAGGGGGCAGCAATCAGCCCCAGCATTTT
J gene: TRBJ1-1; D gene: .; V gene: TRBV6-6; clone size: .; CDR3 protein: CASSTGQRTVGTEAFF; CDR3 DNA: TGTGCCAGCAGTACCGGACAGCGGACCGTCGGCACTGAAGCTTTCTTT
J gene: TRBJ2-3; D gene: TRBD2; V gene: TRBV20-1; clone size: .; CDR3 protein: CSASDRTGTSGVTDTQYF; CDR3 DNA: TGCAGTGCTAGTGACCGGACCGGGACTAGCGGCGTCACAGATACGCAGTATTTT
J gene: TRBJ1-3; D gene: .; V gene: TRBV28; clone size: .; CDR3 protein: CASSLSRTIGNTIYF; CDR3 DNA: TGTGCCAGCAGTTTATCACGGACAATTGGAAACACCATATATTTT
J gene: TRBJ1-1; D gene: TRBD1; V gene: TRBV3-1/TRBV3-2; clone size: .; CDR3 protein: CASSQDLEGAEAFF; CDR3 DNA: TGTGCCAGCAGCCAAGATCTCGAGGGGGCGGAAGCTTTCTTT
J gene: TRBJ2-7; D gene: .; V gene: TRBV28; clone size: .; CDR3 protein: CASSLGGAELREQYF; CDR3 DNA: TGTGCCAGCAGTTTGGGGGGGGCCGAACTACGCGAGCAGTACTTC
J gene: TRBJ2-2; D gene: .; V gene: TRBV5-5; clone size: .; CDR3 protein: CASSLGPVEGTGELFF; CDR3 DNA: TGTGCCAGCAGCTTGGGCCCGGTTGAGGGCACCGGGGAGCTGTTTTTT
J gene: TRBJ2-7; D gene: .; V gene: TRBV27; clone size: .; CDR3 protein: CASSLTGRAEQYF; CDR3 DNA: TGTGCCAGCAGTTTAACCGGGAGAGCCGAGCAGTACTTC
J gene: TRBJ1-1; D gene: TRBD1; V gene: TRBV5-4; clone size: .; CDR3 protein: CASSRLTGPEAFF; CDR3 DNA: TGTGCCAGCAGCCGATTGACAGGGCCAGAGGCTTTCTTT
J gene: TRBJ2-7; D gene: TRBD1; V gene: TRBV4-1; clone size: .; CDR3 protein: CASSQDTTGTGKMAYEQYF; CDR3 DNA: TGCGCCAGCAGCCAAGATACTACCGGGACAGGGAAAATGGCCTACGAGCAGTACTTC
J gene: TRBJ2-3; D gene: TRBD1; V gene: TRBV10-3; clone size: .; CDR3 protein: CAISDTGGVDTQYF; CDR3 DNA: TGTGCCATCAGTGATACAGGGGGCGTCGATACGCAGTATTTT
J gene: TRBJ2-1; D gene: .; V gene: TRBV6-5; clone size: .; CDR3 protein: CASSAGRTISNEQFF; CDR3 DNA: TGTGCCAGCAGCGCGGGACGGACCATCAGCAATGAGCAGTTCTTC
J gene: TRBJ2-3; D gene: TRBD2; V gene: TRBV14; clone size: once; CDR3 protein: CASRRTSGSTDTQYF; CDR3 DNA: TGTGCCAGCAGACGGACTAGCGGGAGCACAGATACGCAGTATTTT
J gene: TRBJ2-3; D gene: TRBD1; V gene: TRBV5-1; clone size: .; CDR3 protein: CASSPGQTTDTQYF; CDR3 DNA: TGCGCCAGCAGCCCGGGACAGACCACAGATACGCAGTATTTT
J gene: TRBJ2-1; D gene: .; V gene: TRBV15; clone size: .; CDR3 protein: CATSRDRESYNEQFF; CDR3 DNA: TGTGCCACCAGCAGAGATCGGGAGTCCTACAATGAGCAGTTCTTC
J gene: TRBJ1-5; D gene: .; V gene: TRBV27; clone size: .; CDR3 protein: CASSLSSDTLQPQHF; CDR3 DNA: TGTGCCAGCAGTTTATCCAGTGATACCCTTCAGCCCCAGCATTTT
J gene: TRBJ2-1; D gene: TRBD2; V gene: TRBV5-6; clone size: few; CDR3 protein: CASSFEPLLAGAYNEQFF; CDR3 DNA: TGTGCCAGCAGCTTCGAACCGTTGCTAGCGGGAGCCTACAATGAGCAGTTCTTC
J gene: TRBJ1-5; D gene: .; V gene: TRBV15; clone size: once; CDR3 protein: CATSTSSQGRNNQPQHF; CDR3 DNA: TGTGCCACCAGCACGAGTTCACAGGGTCGGAACAATCAGCCCCAGCATTTT
J gene: TRBJ2-5; D gene: TRBD1; V gene: TRBV7-2; clone size: .; CDR3 protein: CASSQRAPGGSPYF; CDR3 DNA: TGTGCCAGCAGCCAAAGGGCGCCAGGGGGTTCCCCGTACTTC
J gene: TRBJ2-7; D gene: .; V gene: TRBV12-3/TRBV12-4; clone size: once; CDR3 protein: CASSFSGYEQYF; CDR3 DNA: TGTGCCAGCAGTTTCTCCGGGTACGAGCAGTACTTC
J gene: TRBJ2-5; D gene: .; V gene: TRBV28; clone size: .; CDR3 protein: CASTGADQETQYF; CDR3 DNA: TGTGCCAGCACCGGAGCGGATCAAGAGACCCAGTACTTC
J gene: TRBJ1-1; D gene: TRBD1; V gene: TRBV7-9; clone size: .; CDR3 protein: CASSLQTSAWGQGNTEAFF; CDR3 DNA: TGTGCCAGCAGCTTACAAACGAGTGCTTGGGGACAGGGGAACACTGAAGCTTTCTTT
J gene: TRBJ1-1; D gene: TRBD1; V gene: TRBV4-2; clone size: .; CDR3 protein: CASSQGDRDITEAFF; CDR3 DNA: TGTGCCAGCAGCCAAGGGGACAGGGATATAACTGAAGCTTTCTTT